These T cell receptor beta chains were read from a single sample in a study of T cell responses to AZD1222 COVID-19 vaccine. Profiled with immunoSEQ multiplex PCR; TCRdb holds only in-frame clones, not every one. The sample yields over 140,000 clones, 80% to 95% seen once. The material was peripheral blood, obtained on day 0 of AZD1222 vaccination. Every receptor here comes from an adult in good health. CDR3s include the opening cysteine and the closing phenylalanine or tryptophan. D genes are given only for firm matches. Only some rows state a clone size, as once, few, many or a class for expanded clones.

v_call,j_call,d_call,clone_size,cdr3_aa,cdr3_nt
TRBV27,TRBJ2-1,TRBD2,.,CASSSPGLAERYNEQFF,TGTGCCAGCAGCTCTCCGGGACTAGCAGAGAGATACAATGAGCAGTTCTTC
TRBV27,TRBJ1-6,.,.,CASSFQFGTLHF,TGTGCCAGCAGTTTCCAGTTCGGGACCCTCCACTTT
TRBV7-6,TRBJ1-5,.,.,CASSLGRGISNQPQHF,TGTGCCAGCAGCTTAGGCCGGGGGATTAGCAATCAGCCCCAGCATTTT
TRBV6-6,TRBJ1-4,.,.,CASSYSSATREKLFF,TGTGCCAGCAGTTACTCCTCAGCAACTCGGGAAAAACTGTTTTTT
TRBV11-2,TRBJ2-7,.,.,CASSLDYLGSYEQYF,TGTGCCAGCAGCTTAGATTACCTAGGGAGCTACGAGCAGTACTTC
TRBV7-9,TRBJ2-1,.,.,CASSLSLVNEQFF,TGTGCCAGCAGCTTAAGCCTAGTGAATGAGCAGTTCTTC
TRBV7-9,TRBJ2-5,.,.,CASSLAIGTPGWETQYF,TGTGCCAGCAGCTTAGCGATCGGGACACCAGGTTGGGAGACCCAGTACTTC
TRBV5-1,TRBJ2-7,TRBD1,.,CASSSGQGPLEQYF,TGCGCCAGCAGCTCGGGACAGGGCCCCCTAGAGCAGTACTTC
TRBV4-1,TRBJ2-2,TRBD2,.,CASSLGEGGWTGELFF,TGCGCCAGCAGCCTCGGGGAGGGTGGGTGGACCGGGGAGCTGTTTTTT
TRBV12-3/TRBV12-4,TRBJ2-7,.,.,CASSERNEQYF,TGTGCCAGCAGTGAGCGTAACGAGCAGTACTTC
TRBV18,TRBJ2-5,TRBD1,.,CASSPFKGALYQETQYF,TGTGCCAGCTCACCATTCAAGGGGGCGCTTTATCAAGAGACCCAGTACTTC
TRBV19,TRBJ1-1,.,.,CASGLVNTEAFF,TGTGCCAGTGGGCTCGTGAACACTGAAGCTTTCTTT
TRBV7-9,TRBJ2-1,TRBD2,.,CASSPGLAGSEQFF,TGTGCCAGCAGCCCAGGACTAGCGGGGAGTGAGCAGTTCTTC
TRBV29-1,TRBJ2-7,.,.,CSVENFGTDPSSYEQYF,TGCAGCGTTGAAAATTTTGGCACAGACCCAAGCTCCTACGAGCAGTACTTC
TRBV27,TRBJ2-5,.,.,CASSRTVGGLEETQYF,TGTGCCAGCAGTCGGACGGTCGGCGGTTTGGAGGAGACCCAGTACTTC
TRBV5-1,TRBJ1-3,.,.,CASSSGPTGGVSGNTIYF,TGCGCCAGCAGCTCCGGCCCCACAGGAGGCGTCTCTGGAAACACCATATATTTT
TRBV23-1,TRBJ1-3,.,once,CASSHQDGQQVQNTIYF,TGCGCCAGCAGTCACCAAGACGGACAGCAGGTCCAAAACACCATATATTTT
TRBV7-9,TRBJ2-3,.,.,CASSPPVGPSTDTQYF,TGTGCCAGCAGCCCCCCGGTGGGCCCCAGCACAGATACGCAGTATTTT
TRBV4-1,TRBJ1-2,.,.,CASSRGDRTNYGYTF,TGCGCCAGCAGCAGAGGAGACAGGACCAACTATGGCTACACCTTC
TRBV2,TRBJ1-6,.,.,CASSLTKDNSPLHF,TGTGCCAGCAGTTTGACGAAGGATAATTCACCCCTCCACTTT
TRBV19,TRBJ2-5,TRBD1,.,CASTAGGETQYF,TGTGCCAGTACCGCAGGGGGCGAGACCCAGTACTTC
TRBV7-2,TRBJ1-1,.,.,CASSLAGFTEAFF,TGTGCCAGCAGCTTAGCCGGGTTCACTGAAGCTTTCTTT
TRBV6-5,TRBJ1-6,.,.,CARGLTRHNSPLHF,TGTGCCAGGGGACTGACCCGTCATAATTCACCCCTCCACTTT
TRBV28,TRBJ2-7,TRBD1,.,CASSLPHRGVSYEQYF,TGTGCCAGCAGTTTACCGCACAGGGGCGTCTCCTACGAGCAGTACTTC
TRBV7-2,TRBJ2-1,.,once,CASSLVGGSSYNEQFF,TGTGCCAGCAGCTTAGTTGGGGGTTCGTCCTACAATGAGCAGTTCTTC
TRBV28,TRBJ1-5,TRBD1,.,CASSSGQGRTQHF,TGTGCCAGCAGTTCCGGACAGGGACGGACCCAGCATTTT
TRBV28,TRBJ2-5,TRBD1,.,CASRSTGGSFQETQYF,TGTGCCAGCAGATCTACAGGGGGCTCCTTCCAAGAGACCCAGTACTTC
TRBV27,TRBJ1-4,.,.,CASSFSVITVYRFFLFF,TGTGCCAGCAGTTTTTCGGTTATTACAGTATATAGGTTTTTCCTGTTTTTT
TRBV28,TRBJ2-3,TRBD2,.,CASSPTRLAGGEVAAQYF,TGTGCCAGCAGTCCAACTCGACTAGCGGGAGGGGAGGTCGCGGCGCAGTATTTT
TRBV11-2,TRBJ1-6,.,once,CASSLEAGRTNSPLHF,TGTGCCAGCAGCTTAGAGGCAGGCAGAACCAATTCACCCCTCCACTTT
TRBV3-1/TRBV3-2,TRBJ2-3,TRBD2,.,CASSQDWRLARTDTQYF,TGTGCCAGCAGCCAAGATTGGCGACTAGCCCGCACAGATACGCAGTATTTT
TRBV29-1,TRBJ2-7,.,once,CSVGWASNEDYEQYF,TGCAGCGTTGGTTGGGCTAGCAATGAGGACTACGAGCAGTACTTC
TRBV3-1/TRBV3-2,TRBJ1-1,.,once,CASSQGQAGLGAFF,TGTGCCAGCAGCCAAGGACAGGCGGGTCTGGGGGCTTTCTTT